One sample yielded the 20 T cell receptor beta chains listed below, sequenced in a study of response to subunit inactivated influenza vaccine (dated by TCRdb to the late 2010s). Library method: RT-PCR. Sequencing instrument: Illumina HiSeq 2500. TCRdb handled the public reads itself, with Q25 trimming in fastp and clone calling in MiXCR, and kept productive beta chains. Merged by CDR3 protein, the rows form single entries marked with the most common genes and DNA. The table for this sample lists approximately 300,000 distinct CDR3 sequences; 20% to 25% of them were counted only once. Of the sample, 10% falls within the top ten clones. The sample in question was PBMCs from blood, obtained about 20 months after vaccination. The source is a man between 50 and 69 years old who received an inactivated influenza vaccine. Donor details come from another sample of the same person, matched by shared clones.

In this sample, this clonotype turned up a few times. The gene calls are TRBV9 and TRBJ1-2; tentatively, D is TRBD1 (5 bases). V was shortened by 3 bases and J by 4 bases, with 16 bases between the two germline ends. The germline CDR1 and CDR2 sequences are SGDLS and YYNGEE. The CDR3 length is 15 residues. The CDR3 DNA follows: TGTGCCAGCAGCGCAGACCCCGGGGCCCCCTATGGCTACACCTTC. This sequence encodes CASSADPGAPYGYTF.

V usage is TRBV4-2 and J usage is TRBJ2-1; 7 bases fit TRBD1. Near its end, the DNA agrees better with TRBJ2-7, so the J call may be wrong. The germline gives CDR1 LGHNA, CDR2 YNFKEQ. This CDR3 is 15 amino acids long. The CDR3 reads CASSKGTARNNEQYF. CDR3 nucleotides: TGTGCCAGCAGTAAAGGGACAGCCCGTAACAATGAGCAGTACTTC.

This clonotype has only a few counts. The rearrangement joins TRBV10-3 to TRBJ2-7, with 7 bases that match TRBD2. CDR3 length: 15 residues. V gave up 3 bases and J gave up 0 bases; unmatched junction bases: 5. Germline CDR1 and CDR2: ENHRY and SYGVKD. This CDR3 reads CAISDAGAFSYEQYF. The CDR3 DNA follows: TGTGCCATCAGTGACGCGGGAGCCTTCTCCTACGAGCAGTACTTC.

The chain combines TRBV28 with TRBJ2-7, with D tentatively TRBD2 (6 bases). Germline CDR1 and CDR2: MDHEN and SYDVKM. The CDR3 sequence is 13 residues long. V lost 5 bases to trimming and J lost 7 bases, with 15 bases between them. Here the CDR3 reads CASSPFGGREQYF. CDR3 sequence (DNA): TGTGCCAGCAGTCCATTCGGGGGTCGGGAGCAGTACTTC.

The chain has TRBV5-1 and TRBJ1-2, with a weak D call TRBD1 (6 bases). Germline loops: CDR1 SGHRS, CDR2 YFSETQ. V lost 0 bases and J 4 bases, leaving 13 bases between the germline ends. CDR3 size: 15 residues. CDR3 in amino acids: CASSLGLDSPYGYTF. DNA for the CDR3: TGCGCCAGCAGCTTGGGTCTGGACAGCCCCTATGGCTACACCTTC.

This clonotype was counted a few times. This chain connects TRBV5-1 to TRBJ2-7; D not certain. Trimming shortened V by 5 bases and J by 1 base, and 7 bases separated the two germline ends. Looked up from germline, CDR1 is SGHRS and CDR2 is YFSETQ. The CDR3 is 12 residues long. The CDR3 region has the DNA TGCGCCAGCAGTCGAACGTCCTACGAGCAGTACTTC. This gives the protein CASSRTSYEQYF.

In this sample, this clonotype turned up once. The V gene is TRBV4-2, the J gene TRBJ2-5; D is possibly TRBD2 (6 bases). Germline V gives CDR1 LGHNA, CDR2 YNFKEQ. With 0 bases removed from V and 5 bases from J, the gap between germline ends came to 13 bases. CDR3 length: 15 residues. CDR3 DNA sequence: TGTGCCAGCAGCCAAGAGGCGCGGGGTAGGGAGACCCAGTACTTC. It specifies CASSQEARGRETQYF.

This clonotype was detected a few times. The chain combines TRBV6-5 with TRBJ2-3; D may be TRBD2 (6 bases). Trimming shortened V by 2 bases and J by 4 bases, and 10 bases separated the two germline ends. From germline, CDR1 is MNHEY and CDR2 SVGAGI. The CDR3 runs to 14 residues. Here the CDR3 reads CASSYATSSDTQYF. The CDR3 coding sequence is TGTGCCAGCAGTTACGCGACTAGTTCAGATACGCAGTATTTT.

This clonotype was seen a handful of times. The chain has TRBV5-1 and TRBJ1-1, with D perhaps TRBD1 (5 bases). Trimming removed 4 bases from V and 0 bases from J, with 13 bases in between. The CDR3 sequence is 15 residues long. Germline V gene sequence: CDR1 SGHRS, CDR2 YFSETQ. The CDR3 here is CASSPAGGLNTEAFF. CDR3 coding DNA: TGCGCCAGCAGCCCGGCTGGGGGGTTGAACACTGAAGCTTTCTTT. Complete variable domain (other parts from reference TRBV5-1 and TRBJ1-1): KAGVTQTPRYLIKTRGQQVTLSCSPISGHRSVSWYQQTPGQGLQFLFEYFSETQRNKGNFPGRFSGRQFSNSRSEMNVSTLELGDSALYLCASSPAGGLNTEAFFGQGTRLTVV.

This chain connects TRBV7-2 to TRBJ2-1; TRBD1 matches 7 bases. Germline CDR1 SGHTA, CDR2 FQGNSA. V was clipped by 5 bases and J by 1 base; unmatched bases: 11. This CDR3 is built from 17 residues. The CDR3 DNA reads TGTGCCAGCAGCCGTAAGACAGGGACGTCTTCCTACAATGAGCAGTTCTTC. Its translation is CASSRKTGTSSYNEQFF.

CDR3 residues: CSAREAGGPETQYF. DNA for the CDR3: TGCAGTGCTAGGGAAGCGGGGGGGCCGGAGACCCAGTACTTC. This rearrangement joins TRBV20-1 to TRBJ2-5; 10 bases fit TRBD2. CDR1 and CDR2 from the germline V gene are DFQATT and SNEGSKA (reference sequence). J gave up 5 bases and V 3 bases, and 6 bases lay outside the gene matches. This CDR3 comprises 14 residues.

This clonotype has just a few counts. V gene TRBV18 combines with J gene TRBJ2-6; 10 bases match TRBD2. Per germline, CDR1 KGHSH and CDR2 LQKENI. With 2 bases clipped from V and 0 bases from J, the junction kept 10 bases outside the gene matches. The CDR3 loop spans 20 amino acids. The chain's CDR3 is CASSPSIAGGIRSGANVLTF. CDR3 nucleotide sequence: TGTGCCAGCTCACCATCGATAGCGGGGGGAATCCGCTCTGGGGCCAACGTCCTGACTTTC.

This clonotype was observed a few times. This chain joins TRBV20-1 and TRBJ2-3, with D tentatively TRBD1 (6 bases). This CDR3 has 14 amino acids. V was pared by 5 bases and J by 2 bases, with 14 bases between. Germline V gene data show CDR1 as DFQATT and CDR2 as SNEGSKA (reference sequence). CDR3 amino acids: CSAPDSLATDTQYF. The CDR3 bases are TGCAGTGCTCCGGACAGCCTCGCCACAGATACGCAGTATTTT.

This clonotype was observed a few times. The gene calls are TRBV4-1 and TRBJ1-5; D is uncertain. Germline V CDR1 and CDR2: MGHRA, YSYEKL. The CDR3 consists of 16 residues. V was cut by 0 bases and J by 2 bases, with 11 bases left in between. CDR3 nucleotides: TGCGCCAGCAGCCAAGATTCGTCAGGACGCAATCAGCCCCAGCATTTT. This encodes CASSQDSSGRNQPQHF.

At least ten counts were recorded for this clonotype. The chain is built from TRBV5-1 and TRBJ1-6; D is undetermined. The CDR3 contains 13 residues. The germline V and J ends were trimmed by 1 base and 8 bases, with 7 bases remaining between them. The germline CDR1 and CDR2 sequences are SGHRS and YFSETQ. The CDR3 loop is CASSLTRDSPLHF. CDR3 in DNA: TGCGCCAGCAGCTTGACACGGGATTCACCCCTCCACTTT.

The count of this clonotype is one. This chain joins TRBV20-1 and TRBJ2-5; D possibly matches TRBD1 or TRBD2 (6 bases each). This CDR3 has 15 amino acids. Germline CDR1 DFQATT, CDR2 SNEGSKA (reference sequence). The V end was cut by 7 bases, the J end by 7 bases, with 25 bases between. The CDR3 here is CSVPTRGAPERTQYF. The CDR3 DNA follows: TGCAGTGTCCCGACTAGGGGGGCCCCAGAGCGGACCCAGTACTTC.

This clonotype has more than one count but fewer than ten. The chain combines TRBV11-2 with TRBJ2-1; 13 positions agree with TRBD2. Germline assignment: CDR1 SGHAT and CDR2 FQNNGV. After removal of 5 bases from V and 8 bases from J, the junction contained 3 bases not matched to a gene. CDR3 size: 14 residues. The CDR3 here is CASSAGLAGYEQFF. The CDR3, as DNA: TGTGCCAGCAGCGCGGGACTAGCGGGGTATGAGCAGTTCTTC. Using reference TRBV11-2 and TRBJ2-1 for the parts outside the CDR3, the full variable domain is EAGVAQSPRYKIIEKRQSVAFWCNPISGHATLYWYQQILGQGPKLLIQFQNNGVVDDSQLPKDRFSAERLKGVDSTLKIQPAKLEDSAVYLCASSAGLAGYEQFFGPGTRLTVL.

This clonotype was seen a few times. The V call is TRBV6-1, the J call TRBJ1-5; no definite D call. V lost 6 bases and J 4 bases, leaving 19 bases between the germline ends. The CDR3 totals 16 residues. From germline, CDR1 is MNHNS and CDR2 SASEGT. The CDR3 spells CASSSSWPVTNQPQHF. CDR3 in DNA: TGTGCCAGCAGCTCGTCGTGGCCAGTGACTAATCAGCCCCAGCATTTT.

This clonotype has more than one count but fewer than ten. The chain links TRBV18 to TRBJ1-1, with 7 nucleotides matching TRBD1. The CDR3 runs to 16 residues. CDR1 and CDR2 (germline): KGHSH, LQKENI. The V gene end was trimmed by 6 bases and the J gene end by 2 bases; junction bases not matched to a gene: 12. Here the CDR3 reads CASSHDRALSNTEAFF. The CDR3 coding sequence is TGTGCCAGCTCCCACGACAGGGCCCTTTCCAACACTGAAGCTTTCTTT.

Many counts were recorded for this clonotype. The gene calls are TRBV10-3 and TRBJ1-5, with 9 bases identical to TRBD1. J gave up 9 bases and V 0 bases, and 9 bases lay outside the gene matches. CDR1 and CDR2 (germline): ENHRY, SYGVKD. The CDR3 covers 16 residues. CDR3: CAISESGTGIIGPQHF. CDR3 DNA sequence: TGTGCCATCAGTGAGTCCGGGACAGGGATTATAGGGCCCCAGCATTTT.